Listed here are 13 T cell receptor beta chains from one sample, sequenced in a study of cytomegalovirus exposure and HLA in healthy donors. Primers included in the PCR were 60 Vbeta and 13 Jbeta primers. Assay: immunoSEQ multiplex PCR; the TCRdb copy retains only in-frame clones and omits some. The table shows about 180,000 clones, with 76% occurring only once. Sample: PBMCs. These receptors were obtained from a man aged 18 to 29 in good health and CMV-seronegative.

This sequence joins TRBV19 and TRBJ2-2; D is possibly TRBD2 (5 bases). V shed 5 bases and J shed 4 bases, with 17 bases lying between them. CDR3 size: 16 residues. Germline CDR1 is LNHDA and CDR2 is SQIVND (reference sequence). The CDR3 loop is CASSSFGESGTGELFF. The CDR3 DNA reads TGTGCCAGTAGTTCCTTTGGGGAGTCGGGCACCGGGGAGCTGTTTTTT.

The V call is TRBV5-1, the J call TRBJ2-3; D is unclear. The germline V gene encodes CDR1 SGHRS and CDR2 YFSETQ. The ends were cut back, 4 bases at V and 1 base at J, with 13 bases in the middle. CDR3 size: 15 residues. The CDR3 region is CASSLQAAGTDTQYF. DNA of the CDR3: TGCGCCAGCAGCCTTCAGGCTGCTGGCACAGATACGCAGTATTTT.

The chain joins TRBV5-1 to TRBJ1-4; TRBD1 agrees at 7 bases. Germline V gene data show CDR1 as SGHRS and CDR2 as YFSETQ. The CDR3 has 14 amino acids. V was clipped by 5 bases and J by 4 bases; unmatched bases: 5. The CDR3 DNA follows: TGCGCCAGCAGTCCCGGGACAGTTAATGAAAAACTGTTTTTT. Translated: CASSPGTVNEKLFF. The complete variable domain, with remaining parts taken from reference TRBV5-1 and TRBJ1-4, reads KAGVTQTPRYLIKTRGQQVTLSCSPISGHRSVSWYQQTPGQGLQFLFEYFSETQRNKGNFPGRFSGRQFSNSRSEMNVSTLELGDSALYLCASSPGTVNEKLFFGSGTQLSVL.

This clone was recorded a few times. CDR3 in DNA: TGTGCCAGCAGTGTGGCAACAGCCACTGCTAACTATGGCTACACCTTC. It is translated as CASSVATATANYGYTF. The rearrangement uses TRBV2 and TRBJ1-2; no reliable D call. V lost 4 bases to trimming and J lost 0 bases, with 15 bases between them. The CDR3 contains 16 residues. CDR1 is SNHLY and CDR2 is FYNNEI in the germline V gene.

The rearrangement links TRBV15 to TRBJ1-1, with TRBD1 identical over 9 bases. CDR1 is LNHNV and CDR2 is YYDKDF in the germline V gene (reference sequence). This CDR3 has 15 residues. V was pared by 3 bases and J by 5 bases, with 7 bases of the junction left unmatched. CDR3 loop: CATSSLGQGMTEAFF. In DNA form, the CDR3 reads TGTGCCACCAGCAGCTTGGGACAGGGAATGACTGAAGCTTTCTTT.

The chain carries TRBV19 and TRBJ2-3, with 12 bases fitting TRBD2. Germline-derived CDR1 and CDR2 are LNHDA and SQIVND (reference sequence). The J segment lost 1 base and the V segment lost 5 bases, leaving 7 bases of the junction unmatched. This CDR3 contains 17 residues. Written as DNA, the CDR3 is TGTGCCAGTAGTGCCAGGACTAGCGGGGTTCGCACAGATACGCAGTATTTT. It encodes CASSARTSGVRTDTQYF.

This clone was picked up a small number of times. Germline is not matched at one junction end, which may reflect a read error. J is TRBJ2-1 and V is TRBV6-6, with a weak D call TRBD2 (6 bases). Germline assignment: CDR1 MNHNY and CDR2 SVGAGI (reference sequence). This CDR3 region has 12 residues. The CDR3 region has the DNA TGTGCCAGCAGTAAAGACCGGGACTTGCCGGTCTTC. Encoded protein: CASSKDRDLPVF.

V is TRBV7-8 and J is TRBJ2-3, with 9 nucleotides matching TRBD2. The V and J ends lost 5 bases and 5 bases, in that order; junction bases with no gene match: 5. This CDR3 has 14 amino acids. Germline CDR1 and CDR2: SGHVS and FQNEAQ. The CDR3 DNA reads as TGTGCCAGCAGCCTGGGACTAGCTGGAGATACGCAGTATTTT. It specifies CASSLGLAGDTQYF.

This chain joins TRBV30 and TRBJ1-5, with a tentative D call TRBD1 (6 bases). The CDR3 has 14 residues. V lost 2 bases to trimming and J lost 3 bases, with 11 bases between them. Germline CDR1 is GTSNPN and CDR2 is SVGIG (reference sequence). The CDR3 bases are TGTGCCTGGAGTCCCGACAGGATCAATCAGCCCCAGCATTTT. Its translation: CAWSPDRINQPQHF.

CDR3 coding DNA: TGTGCCAGCAGTGAATTAGGGGGGAACACTGAAGCTTTCTTT. Translation gives CASSELGGNTEAFF. The V call is TRBV25-1, the J call TRBJ1-1; TRBD1 is a possible D gene (6 bases). Germline V CDR1 and CDR2: MGHDK, SYGVNS. V was shortened by 1 base and J by 1 base, with 7 bases between the two germline ends. The CDR3 is made up of 14 amino acids.

This chain links TRBV7-6 with TRBJ2-2; D perhaps matches TRBD2 (6 bases). CDR1 is SGHVS and CDR2 is FNYEAQ in the germline V gene. The CDR3 contains 13 residues. V was shortened by 5 bases and J by 6 bases, with 10 bases between the two germline ends. CDR3 in DNA: TGTGCCAGCAGCACGAGACTAGCCGGGGAGCTGTTTTTT. Its translation is CASSTRLAGELFF.

The chain recombines TRBV6-6 with TRBJ2-7; D is undetermined. The germline V gene encodes CDR1 MNHNY and CDR2 SVGAGI (reference sequence). Trimming shortened V by 10 bases and J by 0 bases, and 16 bases separated the two germline ends. The CDR3 runs 14 residues. CDR3 sequence (DNA): TGTGCCATCGCCCCGGCGGTTTCCTCCTACGAGCAGTACTTC. It yields the protein CAIAPAVSSYEQYF.

J is TRBJ2-7 and V is TRBV7-9; 10 bases map to TRBD1. The germline V gene encodes CDR1 SEHNR and CDR2 FQNEAQ (reference sequence). The CDR3 is 15 amino acids. Unmatched junction bases numbered 10, after V lost 5 bases and J lost 6 bases. This CDR3 reads CASSPRTGGPSEQYF. Written as DNA, the CDR3 is TGTGCCAGCAGCCCCCGGACAGGGGGGCCGTCCGAGCAGTACTTC.